The source of this TCR beta chain is a study of STAT5B mutations in CD4+ large granular lymphocyte leukemia. The overall study: Among healthy controls, a particular HLA allele went with more CDR3 'QG' motifs.

General study points: Higher CD4+ than CD8+ T-LGLL clonality might reflect small sample size.

V lost 0 bases to trimming and J lost 8 bases, with 9 bases between them. The germline V gene encodes CDR1 SGHKS and CDR2 YYEKEE (reference sequence). This CDR3 has 13 amino acids. As to this clone: Its antigen remains unidentified.

Measured with immunoSEQ multiplex PCR; TCRdb has only the in-frame clones, and not every one. This sample has about 38,000 clones, with about 82% found just once. The specimen sequenced was CD4+ T cells from blood buffy coats. This chain links TRBV5-5 with TRBJ1-5; no reliable D call. The sequence was collected from a human donor in good health. The CDR3 region is CASSLAQVEPQHF. CDR3 DNA: TGTGCCAGCAGCTTGGCGCAAGTGGAGCCCCAGCATTTT.